This T cell receptor beta chain appears in the sequencing data of a study of T-cell reconstitution after alpha-beta-depleted transplantation in children. Preparation of the TCRbeta library used unique molecular identifiers. TCRdb re-analysed the PCR reads in MiXCR, keeping a single row per CDR3 protein. The repertoire holds 640,000 or so distinct CDR3 sequences, with roughly 15% as singletons. The CDR3 sequence is 17 residues long. Germline V gene sequence: CDR1 MNHEY, CDR2 SMNVEV (reference sequence). J lost 9 bases, V lost 4 bases, and 17 bases had no gene match. The sample was PBMCs from the stem cell graft donor, taken from the stem cell graft. The source is a human donor who donated a stem cell graft to a child with acute myeloid leukemia. J is TRBJ2-1 and V is TRBV27; 8 bases agree with TRBD2. This chain's CDR3 is CASSYRRPGAGGSEQFF. Here the CDR3 DNA reads TGTGCCAGCAGTTACCGAAGACCGGGCGCGGGGGGTTCTGAGCAGTTCTTC.